The 13 T cell receptor beta chains below all came from one sample that was sequenced in a study of patients and donors after allogeneic stem cell transplantation. TCRdb passed the RT-PCR reads through MiXCR, listing each CDR3 protein once. The sample shows about a million distinct CDR3 sequences, about a sixth of them seen only once. The sample taken for sequencing was blood, either unsorted or a sorted T cell fraction (not recorded which). The receptor set was obtained from a human donor who was either an allogeneic HSCT recipient or a stem cell or donor lymphocyte infusion donor (not recorded which). It is not recorded whose cells these are; they may come from a transplant donor.

The gene calls are TRBV30 and TRBJ2-2, with TRBD1 identical over 9 bases. CDR3 length: 15 residues. V shed 0 bases and J 5 bases; nucleotides not matched to a gene: 4. In germline, CDR1 is GTSNPN, CDR2 SVGIG (reference sequence). CDR3 DNA sequence: TGTGCCTGGAGTGTACGGGACAGGGAGACCGGGGAGCTGTTTTTT. Its protein product is CAWSVRDRETGELFF. The full variable domain, in which reference TRBV30 and TRBJ2-2 provide the parts outside the CDR3, is SQTIHQWPATLVQPVGSPLSLECTVEGTSNPNLYWYRQAAGRGLQLLFYSVGIGQISSEVPQNLSASRPQDRQFILSSKKLLLSDSGFYLCAWSVRDRETGELFFGEGSRLTVL.

This clonotype was seen only a few times. This chain uses TRBV9 with TRBJ2-5, with TRBD2 matching over 7 bases. Germline V gene lookup returns CDR1 SGDLS and CDR2 YYNGEE. The CDR3 has 18 residues. The junction had 15 bases not matched to a gene; V was cut back by 2 bases and J by 2 bases. The chain's CDR3 is CASSVGGPGTTEQETQYF. The CDR3 bases are TGTGCCAGCAGCGTCGGCGGGCCCGGGACTACCGAACAAGAGACCCAGTACTTC.

This clonotype was observed a few times. This rearrangement joins TRBV15 to TRBJ2-7, with D possibly being TRBD1 (6 bases). The CDR3 length is 13 residues. The germline V gene encodes CDR1 LNHNV and CDR2 YYDKDF (reference sequence). V lost 8 bases to trimming and J lost 4 bases, with 15 bases between them. CDR3: CATRNQGGYEQYF. The CDR3 DNA follows: TGTGCCACCCGCAACCAAGGGGGATACGAGCAGTACTTC. The complete variable domain, with remaining parts taken from reference TRBV15 and TRBJ2-7, reads DAMVIQNPRYQVTQFGKPVTLSCSQTLNHNVMYWYQQKSSQAPKLLFHYYDKDFNNEADTPDNFQSRRPNTSFCFLDIRSPGLGDTAMYLCATRNQGGYEQYFGPGTRLTVT.

Only a few counts were recorded for this clonotype. V usage is TRBV6-1 and J usage is TRBJ1-1; D is unclear. The CDR3 consists of 15 residues. Germline V gene lookup returns CDR1 MNHNS and CDR2 SASEGT. Trimming pared 9 bases from V and 0 bases from J, leaving 17 bases between. The CDR3 coding sequence is TGTGCCAGTATGAGTTTAGGCCGCCTGAACACTGAAGCTTTCTTT. Protein product: CASMSLGRLNTEAFF.

This CDR3 reads CASSLVGGEVSPLHF. Here the CDR3 DNA reads TGTGCCAGCAGCTTAGTTGGAGGGGAGGTTTCACCCCTCCACTTT. The chain couples TRBV7-2 to TRBJ1-6; possible D gene TRBD1, 5 bases. Trimming removed 1 base at V and 9 bases at J, with 13 bases between. CDR1 and CDR2 (germline): SGHTA, FQGNSA. The CDR3 is made up of 15 amino acids.

This clonotype showed up many times. The chain recombines TRBV29-1 with TRBJ2-7, with D possibly being TRBD2 (6 bases). The CDR3 has 16 residues. V lost 0 bases and J lost 3, with 18 bases in between. The germline V gene encodes CDR1 SQVTM and CDR2 ANQGSEA. CDR3: CSVEDYRRDQGYEQYF. The DNA for the CDR3 is TGCAGCGTTGAAGATTATCGGAGGGATCAGGGCTACGAGCAGTACTTC.

The sample holds a few counts of this clonotype. The chain uses TRBV4-1 and TRBJ2-7; possibly TRBD2 for D (6 bases). Germline assignment: CDR1 MGHRA and CDR2 YSYEKL. This CDR3 comprises 15 residues. V shed 3 bases and J shed 2 bases, with 14 bases lying between them. The CDR3 DNA sequence: TGCGCCAGCAGCCACCGAAGACTAGATACCTACGAGCAGTACTTC. Protein: CASSHRRLDTYEQYF.

The chain is built from TRBV7-2 and TRBJ2-5; 7 positions match TRBD1. This CDR3 is 13 amino acids long. Trimming removed 4 bases from V and 9 bases from J; junction bases left unmatched: 8. From germline, CDR1 is SGHTA and CDR2 FQGNSA. The CDR3 sequence is CASSYRDSKSQYF. The DNA for the CDR3 is TGTGCCAGCAGCTACCGGGACAGCAAGTCCCAGTACTTC. Based on the CDR3 plus reference TRBV7-2 and TRBJ2-5, the full variable domain is GAGVSQSPSNKVTEKGKDVELRCDPISGHTALYWYRQSLGQGLEFLIYFQGNSAPDKSGLPSDRFSAERTGGSVSTLTIQRTQQEDSAVYLCASSYRDSKSQYFGPGTRLLVL.

V usage is TRBV29-1 and J usage is TRBJ2-7; D is unclear. Germline V gives CDR1 SQVTM, CDR2 ANQGSEA. The CDR3 is 13 amino acids. V lost 5 bases and J 2 bases, leaving 13 bases between the germline ends. CDR3 nucleotides: TGCAGCGTTATTGGTCAGAAGACCTACGAGCAGTACTTC. It is translated as CSVIGQKTYEQYF.

Comments on this clonotype: A read error is possible here, since a much larger clone lies one base away. No conserved phenylalanine or tryptophan ends this CDR3, so it is likely a read error. The chain combines TRBV12-3 or TRBV12-4 with TRBJ2-7; no definite D call. The V gene lost 5 bases and the J gene lost 4 bases, with 15 bases spanning the gap. This CDR3 spans 14 amino acids. The CDR3 here is CASSEDPNGYEQYY. The CDR3 coding sequence is TGTGCCAGCAGTGAGGACCCCAACGGTTACGAGCAGTACTAC.

This clonotype was observed a few times. This chain links TRBV12-3 or TRBV12-4 with TRBJ2-3; 7 bases align to TRBD2. This CDR3 comprises 15 residues. The CDR3 region is CAIAGDLTSTDTQYF. The CDR3 nucleotides are TGTGCGATTGCGGGGGACCTCACTAGCACAGATACGCAGTATTTT.

CDR3 DNA sequence: TGTGCCAGCAGCTTAGTATCCTGGTGGGACCAAGAGACCCAGTACTTC. Residues: CASSLVSWWDQETQYF. The chain couples TRBV7-2 to TRBJ2-5; D unresolved. Germline values: CDR1 SGHTA, CDR2 FQGNSA. This CDR3 comprises 16 residues. V was shortened by 1 base and J by 0 bases, with 12 bases between the two germline ends.

The gene calls are TRBV19 and TRBJ1-5, with D unclear. This CDR3 is built from 16 residues. Germline loops: CDR1 LNHDA, CDR2 SQIVND (reference sequence). V was shortened by 3 bases and J by 2 bases, with 14 bases between the two germline ends. The CDR3 protein is CASSIGGERGNQPQHF. CDR3 nucleotide sequence: TGTGCCAGTAGTATCGGTGGGGAAAGAGGCAATCAGCCCCAGCATTTT. The variable domain in full, with the rest retrieved from reference TRBV19 and TRBJ1-5, is DGGITQSPKYLFRKEGQNVTLSCEQNLNHDAMYWYRQDPGQGLRLIYYSQIVNDFQKGDIAEGYSVSREKKESFPLTVTSAQKNPTAFYLCASSIGGERGNQPQHFGDGTRLSIL.